This T cell receptor beta chain was recorded in a study of blood T cell repertoires in COVID-19. Study-wide background: The United States, Italy and Spain provided the acute and convalescent COVID-19 samples.

The CDR3 contains 12 residues. Trimming shortened V by 0 bases and J by 7 bases, and 4 bases separated the two germline ends. Per the germline V gene, CDR1 is SEHNR and CDR2 is FQNEAQ (reference sequence). In the authors' methods: Reference gene primer amplification in the assay estimated nucleated cell counts. Generated by immunoSEQ multiplex PCR, the TCRdb table keeps only in-frame clones and is missing some. That table gives V, J and clone size, and the DNA gave D and trimming. The sample has about 320,000 clones; around 80% are singletons. The material sequenced was peripheral blood. The rearrangement joins TRBV7-9 to TRBJ2-1, with no clear D. This sequence was found in a woman in her fifties or sixties with acute or convalescent COVID-19. The CDR3 region is CASSLAANEQFF. The CDR3 coding sequence is TGTGCCAGCAGCTTAGCTGCGAATGAGCAGTTCTTC.